Below, one T cell receptor beta chain is given with its context. Germline V gene sequence: CDR1 LGHDT, CDR2 YNNKEL (reference sequence). The CDR3 length is 15 residues. After removal of 4 bases from V and 4 bases from J, the junction contained 8 bases not matched to a gene. The sample comes from a study of blood T cell repertoires in COVID-19. Study overall: Some COVID-19 samples were acute and others convalescent; all came from the United States, Italy and Spain. The cDNA or gDNA used as material had been derived from T cells, B-cell-depleted T cells, or PBMCs.

Original handling: Reference gene primers were amplified, and this amplification served to estimate nucleated cell counts. Assay: immunoSEQ multiplex PCR; the TCRdb copy retains only in-frame clones and omits some. V and J calls and clone size come straight from that table; D and trimming were deduced from the DNA. This sample carries around 60,000 clones, 85% to 90% of them seen once, and the ten largest clones take approximately 8.3%. V is TRBV3-1 (or the pseudogene TRBV3-2) and J is TRBJ2-7; 9 bases agree with TRBD2. What was sequenced was peripheral blood. The TCR originated in a human donor with active COVID-19. The donor label of this sample is uncertain. The CDR3 is CASSRVGLAGYEQYF. CDR3 DNA: TGTGCCAGCAGCCGCGTGGGGCTAGCGGGGTACGAGCAGTACTTC.